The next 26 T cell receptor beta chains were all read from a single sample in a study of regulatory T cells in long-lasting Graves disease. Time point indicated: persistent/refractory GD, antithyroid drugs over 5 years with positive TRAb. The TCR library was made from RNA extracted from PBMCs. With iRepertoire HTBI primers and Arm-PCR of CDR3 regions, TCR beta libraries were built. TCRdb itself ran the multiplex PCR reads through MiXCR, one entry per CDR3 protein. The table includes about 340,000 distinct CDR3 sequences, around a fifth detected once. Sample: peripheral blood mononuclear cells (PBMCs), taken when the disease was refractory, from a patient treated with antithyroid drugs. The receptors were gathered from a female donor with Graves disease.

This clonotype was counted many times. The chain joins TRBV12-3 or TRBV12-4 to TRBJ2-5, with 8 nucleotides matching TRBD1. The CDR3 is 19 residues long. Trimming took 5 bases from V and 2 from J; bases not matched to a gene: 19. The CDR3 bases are TGTGCCAGCAGTGAGGCTAGGCAGGGGGCGGTGGTGCGGCAAGAGACCCAGTACTTC. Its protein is CASSEARQGAVVRQETQYF.

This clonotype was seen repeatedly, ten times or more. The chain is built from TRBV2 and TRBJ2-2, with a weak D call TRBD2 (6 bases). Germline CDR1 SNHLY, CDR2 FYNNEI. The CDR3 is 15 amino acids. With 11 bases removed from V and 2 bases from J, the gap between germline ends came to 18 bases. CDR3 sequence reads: CAGGADKSNTGELFF. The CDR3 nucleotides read TGTGCCGGAGGGGCAGACAAGAGCAACACCGGGGAGCTGTTTTTT.

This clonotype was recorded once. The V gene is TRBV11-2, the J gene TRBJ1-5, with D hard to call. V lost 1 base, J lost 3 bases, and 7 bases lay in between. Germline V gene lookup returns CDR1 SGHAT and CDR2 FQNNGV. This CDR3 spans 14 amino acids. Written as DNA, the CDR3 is TGTGCCAGCAGCTTAGCCAGTCACAATCAGCCCCAGCATTTT. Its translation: CASSLASHNQPQHF. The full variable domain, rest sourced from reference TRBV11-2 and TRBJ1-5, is EAGVAQSPRYKIIEKRQSVAFWCNPISGHATLYWYQQILGQGPKLLIQFQNNGVVDDSQLPKDRFSAERLKGVDSTLKIQPAKLEDSAVYLCASSLASHNQPQHFGDGTRLSIL.

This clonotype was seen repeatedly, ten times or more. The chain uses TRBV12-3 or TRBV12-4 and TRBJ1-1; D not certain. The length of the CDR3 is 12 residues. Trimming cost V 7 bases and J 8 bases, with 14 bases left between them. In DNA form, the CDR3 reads TGTGCCAGCACCCCCAATGCGGACGAAGCTTTCTTT. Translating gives CASTPNADEAFF.

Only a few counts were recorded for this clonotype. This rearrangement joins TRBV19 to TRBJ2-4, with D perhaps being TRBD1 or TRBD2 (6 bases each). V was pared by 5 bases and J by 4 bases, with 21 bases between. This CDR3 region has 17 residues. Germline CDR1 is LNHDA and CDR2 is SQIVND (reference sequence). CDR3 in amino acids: CASSLGGRGFEKNIQYF. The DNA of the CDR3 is TGTGCCAGTAGTTTGGGGGGCCGAGGGTTCGAAAAAAACATTCAGTACTTC.

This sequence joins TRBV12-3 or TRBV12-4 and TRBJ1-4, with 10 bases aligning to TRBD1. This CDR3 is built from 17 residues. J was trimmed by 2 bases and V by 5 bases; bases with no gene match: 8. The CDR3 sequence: CASSPKDRGLTNEKLFF. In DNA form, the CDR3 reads TGTGCCAGCAGTCCGAAAGACAGGGGGCTTACTAATGAAAAACTGTTTTTT.

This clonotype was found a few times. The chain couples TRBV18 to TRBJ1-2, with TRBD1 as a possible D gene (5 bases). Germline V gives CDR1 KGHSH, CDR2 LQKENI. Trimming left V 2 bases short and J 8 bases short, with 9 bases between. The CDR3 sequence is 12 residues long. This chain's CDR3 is CASSPGGEGYTF. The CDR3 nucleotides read TGTGCCAGCTCACCAGGAGGGGAGGGCTACACCTTC.

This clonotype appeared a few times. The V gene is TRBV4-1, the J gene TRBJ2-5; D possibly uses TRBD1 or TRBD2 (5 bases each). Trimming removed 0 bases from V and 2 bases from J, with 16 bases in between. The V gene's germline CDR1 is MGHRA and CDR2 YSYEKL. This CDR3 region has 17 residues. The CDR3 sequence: CASSQEPPGTAQETQYF. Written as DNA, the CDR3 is TGCGCCAGCAGCCAAGAACCTCCCGGGACGGCGCAAGAGACCCAGTACTTC.

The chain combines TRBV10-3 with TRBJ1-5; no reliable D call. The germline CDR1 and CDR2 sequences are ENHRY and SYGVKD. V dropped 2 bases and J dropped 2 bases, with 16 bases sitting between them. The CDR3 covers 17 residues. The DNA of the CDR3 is TGTGCCATCAGTGAGGGCATAAGGGTAACGGGCAATCAGCCCCAGCATTTT. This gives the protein CAISEGIRVTGNQPQHF.

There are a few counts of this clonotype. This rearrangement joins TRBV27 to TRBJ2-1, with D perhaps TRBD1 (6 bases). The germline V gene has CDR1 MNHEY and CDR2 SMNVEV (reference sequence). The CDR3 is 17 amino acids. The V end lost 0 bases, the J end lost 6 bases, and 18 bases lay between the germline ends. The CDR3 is CASSLSLGASPGNEQFF. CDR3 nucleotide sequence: TGTGCCAGCAGTTTATCCTTGGGGGCTTCCCCGGGCAATGAGCAGTTCTTC.

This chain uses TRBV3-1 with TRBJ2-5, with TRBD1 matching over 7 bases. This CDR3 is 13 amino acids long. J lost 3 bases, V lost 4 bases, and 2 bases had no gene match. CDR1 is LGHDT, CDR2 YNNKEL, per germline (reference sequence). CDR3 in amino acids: CASSRTGEETQYF. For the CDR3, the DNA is TGTGCCAGCAGCCGTACAGGGGAAGAGACCCAGTACTTC.

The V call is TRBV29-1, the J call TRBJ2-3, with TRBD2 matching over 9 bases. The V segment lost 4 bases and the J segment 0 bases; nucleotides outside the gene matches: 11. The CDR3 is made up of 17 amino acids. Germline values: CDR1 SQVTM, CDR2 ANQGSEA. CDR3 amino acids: CSVAGLRRGGSTDTQYF. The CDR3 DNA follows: TGCAGCGTTGCTGGTCTTAGGCGGGGGGGAAGCACAGATACGCAGTATTTT.

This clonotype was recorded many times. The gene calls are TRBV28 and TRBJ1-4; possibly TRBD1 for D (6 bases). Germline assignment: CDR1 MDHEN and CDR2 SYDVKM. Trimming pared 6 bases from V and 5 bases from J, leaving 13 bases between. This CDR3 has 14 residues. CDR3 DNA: TGTGCCAGCAGGGTGACAGGCCAAAATGAAAAACTGTTTTTT. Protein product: CASRVTGQNEKLFF.

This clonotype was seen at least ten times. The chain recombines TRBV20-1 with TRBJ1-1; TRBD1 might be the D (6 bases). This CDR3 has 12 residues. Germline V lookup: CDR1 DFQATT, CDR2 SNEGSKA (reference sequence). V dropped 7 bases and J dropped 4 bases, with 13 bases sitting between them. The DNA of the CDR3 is TGCAGTGTAAAAGGGGGTCGCACTGAAGCTTTCTTT. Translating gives CSVKGGRTEAFF.

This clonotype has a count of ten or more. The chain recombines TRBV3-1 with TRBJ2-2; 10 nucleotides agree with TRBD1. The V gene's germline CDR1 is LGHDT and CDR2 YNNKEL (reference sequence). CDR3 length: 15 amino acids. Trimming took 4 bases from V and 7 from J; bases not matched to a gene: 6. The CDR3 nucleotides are TGTGCCAGCAGCCGCACGACAGGGGGCATCGGGGAGCTGTTTTTT. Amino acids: CASSRTTGGIGELFF.

This chain's CDR3 is CASSENSRGYGYTF. The CDR3, as DNA: TGTGCCAGCAGTGAGAACAGCAGGGGCTATGGCTACACCTTC. The chain recombines TRBV25-1 with TRBJ1-2; D perhaps matches TRBD1 (6 bases). Germline CDR1 and CDR2: MGHDK and SYGVNS. The CDR3 consists of 14 residues. V was trimmed by 3 bases and J by 4 bases, leaving 12 bases between them.

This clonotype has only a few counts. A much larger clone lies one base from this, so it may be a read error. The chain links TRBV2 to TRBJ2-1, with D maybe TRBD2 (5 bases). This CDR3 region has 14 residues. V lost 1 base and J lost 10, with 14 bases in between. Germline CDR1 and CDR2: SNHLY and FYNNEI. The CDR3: CASSEVGQDYEQFF. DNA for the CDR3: TGTGCCAGCAGTGAAGTTGGCCAAGACTACGAGCAGTTCTTC.

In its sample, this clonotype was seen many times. CDR3 loop: CASSFWAEVTYEQYF. DNA for the CDR3: TGTGCCAGCAGTTTCTGGGCCGAAGTCACTTACGAGCAGTACTTC. The rearrangement joins TRBV28 to TRBJ2-7; no definite D call. The V end lost 3 bases, the J end lost 4 bases, and 16 bases lay between the germline ends. CDR1 MDHEN and CDR2 SYDVKM come from the germline V gene. The CDR3 length is 15 residues.

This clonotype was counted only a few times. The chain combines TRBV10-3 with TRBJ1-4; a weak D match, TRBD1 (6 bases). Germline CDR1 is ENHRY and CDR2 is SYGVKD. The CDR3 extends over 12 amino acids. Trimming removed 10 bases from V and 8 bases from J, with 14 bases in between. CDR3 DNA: TGTGCCACTGGACAGAGCGTCGAAAAACTGTTTTTT. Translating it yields CATGQSVEKLFF.

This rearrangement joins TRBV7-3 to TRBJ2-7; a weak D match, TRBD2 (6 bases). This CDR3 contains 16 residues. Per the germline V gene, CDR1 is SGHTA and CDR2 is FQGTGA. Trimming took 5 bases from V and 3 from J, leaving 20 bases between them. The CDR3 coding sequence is TGTGCCAGCAGCGAAGGAGTGACTAGAGGGCACTACGAGCAGTACTTC. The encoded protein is CASSEGVTRGHYEQYF.

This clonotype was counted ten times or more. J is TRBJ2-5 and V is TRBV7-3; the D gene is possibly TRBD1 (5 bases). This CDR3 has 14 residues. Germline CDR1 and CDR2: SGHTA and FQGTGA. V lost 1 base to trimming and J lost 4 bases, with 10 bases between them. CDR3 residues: CASSLNPGPETQYF. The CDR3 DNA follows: TGTGCCAGCAGCTTAAATCCAGGGCCAGAGACCCAGTACTTC.

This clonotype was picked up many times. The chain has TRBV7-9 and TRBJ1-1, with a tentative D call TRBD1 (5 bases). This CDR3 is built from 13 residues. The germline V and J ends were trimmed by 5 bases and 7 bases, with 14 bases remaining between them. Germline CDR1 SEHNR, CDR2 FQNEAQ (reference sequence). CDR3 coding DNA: TGTGCCAGCAGCGGCCGACAGAATGTTGAAGCTTTCTTT. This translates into CASSGRQNVEAFF. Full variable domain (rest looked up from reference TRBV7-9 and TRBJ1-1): DTGVSQNPRHKITKRGQNVTFRCDPISEHNRLYWYRQTLGQGPEFLTYFQNEAQLEKSRLLSDRFSAERPKGSFSTLEIQRTEQGDSAMYLCASSGRQNVEAFFGQGTRLTVV.

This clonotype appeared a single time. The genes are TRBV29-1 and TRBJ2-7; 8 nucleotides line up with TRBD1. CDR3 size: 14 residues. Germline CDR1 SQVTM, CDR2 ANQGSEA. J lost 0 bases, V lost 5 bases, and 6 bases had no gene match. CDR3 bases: TGCAGCGTTCTGGGACAGGTAGGCTCCTACGAGCAGTACTTC. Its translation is CSVLGQVGSYEQYF.

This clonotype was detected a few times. CDR3 sequence reads: CSAEGLKTQYF. The CDR3 bases are TGCAGCGCTGAGGGGCTAAAGACCCAGTACTTC. This chain uses TRBV29-1 with TRBJ2-5; D may correspond to TRBD1 or TRBD2 (5 bases each). The V and J ends lost 7 bases and 6 bases respectively, with 12 bases between them. The V gene's germline CDR1 is SQVTM and CDR2 ANQGSEA. The CDR3 loop spans 11 amino acids. Using reference TRBV29-1 and TRBJ2-5 for the parts outside the CDR3, the full variable domain is SAVISQKPSRDICQRGTSLTIQCQVDSQVTMMFWYRQQPGQSLTLIATANQGSEATYESGFVIDKFPISRPNLTFSTLTVSNMSPEDSSIYLCSAEGLKTQYFGPGTRLLVL.

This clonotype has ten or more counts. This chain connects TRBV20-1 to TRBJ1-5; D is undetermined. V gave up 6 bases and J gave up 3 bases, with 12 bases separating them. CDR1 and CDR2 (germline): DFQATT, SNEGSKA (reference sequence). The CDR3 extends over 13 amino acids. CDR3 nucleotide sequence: TGCAGTGCCGTGGGCCCCACCAATCAGCCCCAGCATTTT. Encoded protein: CSAVGPTNQPQHF.

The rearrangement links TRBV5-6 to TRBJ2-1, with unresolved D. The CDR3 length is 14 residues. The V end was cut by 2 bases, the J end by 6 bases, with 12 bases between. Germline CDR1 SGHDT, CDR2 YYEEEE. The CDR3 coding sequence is TGTGCCAGCAGCTTTAGAGGTAGCCTCAATGAGCAGTTCTTC. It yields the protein CASSFRGSLNEQFF.